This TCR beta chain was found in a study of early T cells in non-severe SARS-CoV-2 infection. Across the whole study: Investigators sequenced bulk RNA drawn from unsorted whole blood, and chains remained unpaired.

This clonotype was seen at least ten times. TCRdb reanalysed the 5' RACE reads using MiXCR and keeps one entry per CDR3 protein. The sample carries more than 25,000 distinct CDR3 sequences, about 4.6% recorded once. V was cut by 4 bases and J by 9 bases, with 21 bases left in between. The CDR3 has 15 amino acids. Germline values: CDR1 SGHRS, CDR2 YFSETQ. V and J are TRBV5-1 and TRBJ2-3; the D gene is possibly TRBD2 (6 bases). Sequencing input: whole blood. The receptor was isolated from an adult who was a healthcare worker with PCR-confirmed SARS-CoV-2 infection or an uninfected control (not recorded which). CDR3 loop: CASSRAGSLTDTQYF. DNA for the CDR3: TGCGCCAGCAGCCGGGCCGGGAGTTTGACTGACACGCAGTATTTT.